This TCR beta chain was identified in a study of early T cells in non-severe SARS-CoV-2 infection. Individual cDNA molecules carried attached unique molecular identifiers. TCRdb itself ran the 5' RACE reads through MiXCR, one entry per CDR3 protein. Among tens of thousands of distinct CDR3 sequences listed, roughly an eighth were seen once. In germline, CDR1 is SGHAT, CDR2 FQNNGV. This CDR3 has 14 amino acids. Trimming took off 1 base at V and 6 bases at J, with 12 bases between the two ends. Sequenced material: whole blood. The chain employs TRBV11-2 and TRBJ1-1; no definite D call. The receptor's source is an adult who was a healthcare worker with PCR-confirmed SARS-CoV-2 infection or an uninfected control (not recorded which). In DNA form, the CDR3 reads TGTGCCAGCAGCTTAGTGAGAGGCCCAGCTGAAGCTTTCTTT. Its translation is CASSLVRGPAEAFF.